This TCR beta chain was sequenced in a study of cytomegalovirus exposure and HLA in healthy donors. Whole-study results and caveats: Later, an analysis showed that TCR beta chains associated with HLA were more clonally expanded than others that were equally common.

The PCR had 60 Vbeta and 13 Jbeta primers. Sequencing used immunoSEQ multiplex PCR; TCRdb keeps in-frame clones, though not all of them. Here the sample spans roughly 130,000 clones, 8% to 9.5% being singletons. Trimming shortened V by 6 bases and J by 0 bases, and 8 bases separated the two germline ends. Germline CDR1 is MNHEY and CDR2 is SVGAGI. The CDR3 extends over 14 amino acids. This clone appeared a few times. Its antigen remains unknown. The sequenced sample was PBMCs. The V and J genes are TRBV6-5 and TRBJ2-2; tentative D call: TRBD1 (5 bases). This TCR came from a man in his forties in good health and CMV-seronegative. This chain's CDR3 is CASSPTANTGELFF. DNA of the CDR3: TGTGCCAGCAGCCCGACAGCGAACACCGGGGAGCTGTTTTTT.